This T cell receptor (beta chain) came from a study of T cell repertoires in cytomegalovirus infection (dated by TCRdb to between 2017 and 2020). With respect to the entire study: Donor HLA type was relevant to the analysis, because carriage of CMV infection together with the matching HLA type was indicated by public TCR beta signatures. Paper-wide results and their limitations: The ex vivo response was dominated by HLA-C-restricted CMV-specific TCR beta clonotypes, which also provided the single most frequent clonotype in two of eight donors. In both this cohort and an independent cohort of 352 donors, the cumulative frequency of public TCR beta family members distinguished carriers of CMV infection plus the relevant HLA type.

This clonotype was picked up many times. Its antigen remains undetermined. Base qualities are not provided; no much larger clone lies one nucleotide away. The instrument was an Illumina HiSeq 1500. TCRdb itself trimmed the public reads at Q25 with fastp, ran MiXCR and retained productive beta chains. CDR3 protein sequences are deduplicated, and each keeps its most common genes and DNA. The sample table contains under 150,000 distinct CDR3 sequences; only one count was recorded for roughly 8.2% of them. Around 10% of the sample lies in the top ten. CDR1 and CDR2, looked up from the germline V gene, are SGHTA and FQGNSA. The CDR3 measures 15 amino acids from cysteine to phenylalanine. Just CDR3 DNA is preserved here, 45 bases in frame from base 1. Relative to germline, V is 1 base shorter and J is 3 bases shorter, with 13 bases between their ends.

The sample was PBMCs. The receptor comes from a human donor in good health (CMV status not recorded). Some clones in this sample may be carry-over from other donors' samples. The chain was built from TRBV7-2 and TRBJ2-7; no D gene can be assigned with confidence. The nucleotides are TGTGCCAGCAGCTTAGGTTATGGTATAGGCTACGAGCAGTACTTC. This translates into CASSLGYGIGYEQYF.